Sequencing of this T cell receptor beta chain was carried out in a study of T cells after yellow fever vaccination. At the level of the study: Those fractions that held only low numbers of cells were prepared using the SMART-Seq v4 Ultra Low Input RNA kit.

Germline assignment: CDR1 SGHTA and CDR2 FQGNSA. Trimming stripped 1 base from V and 3 bases from J, with 12 bases between. The CDR3 loop spans 15 amino acids. By 5'RACE template switching, TCR cDNA was produced, with a universal primer site and UMIs added in the process. One entry per CDR3 protein results from TCRdb running MiXCR on the 5' RACE reads. The sample contains fewer than 500,000 distinct CDR3 sequences, roughly a sixth of which appear only once. This clonotype was counted between two and nine times. What it binds is not known. Study-wide findings and caveats: The CD4 and CD8 compartments had a small share of their clonotypes in common. When the response was secondary, it was weaker but reached its peak faster, day 5 versus 15.

The starting material was PBMCs, obtained before the yellow fever booster vaccination. The receptor was isolated from a man aged 18-30 years who received the YFV17D yellow fever vaccine. V usage is TRBV7-2 and J usage is TRBJ1-2; tentative D call: TRBD1 (6 bases). CDR3 nucleotides: TGTGCCAGCAGCTTAGTGGGGGGGCTACACTATGGCTACACCTTC. This sequence encodes CASSLVGGLHYGYTF.